The rows below give T cell receptor beta chains drawn from one sample of a study of shared clonotypes between healthy human individuals. Produced via immunoSEQ multiplex PCR; TCRdb's table is partial and in-frame only. The sample yields 850,000 to 1,200,000 clones, around four fifths seen once. Sequencing was performed on memory CD4+ T cells sorted from blood. These receptors were collected from a man in his late teens or twenties in good health. The CDR3 runs from the conserved cysteine through the conserved F or W. Fields, in order: CDR3 protein, clone size, V gene, CDR3 length. A row's size may be missing; if present it is once, few, many or a size class.

CDR3aa: CASSPHSFTNTEAFF; abundance: -; v_gene: TRBV7-2; len: 15
CDR3aa: CAWSVLKLTGELFF; abundance: -; v_gene: TRBV30; len: 14
CDR3aa: CASSQESAPSYEQYF; abundance: once; v_gene: TRBV4-1; len: 15
CDR3aa: CATSGNMGYNEQFF; abundance: -; v_gene: TRBV19; len: 14
CDR3aa: CASNSWQSYNSPLHF; abundance: -; v_gene: TRBV2; len: 15
CDR3aa: CASTLDGPTYEQYF; abundance: -; v_gene: TRBV6-1; len: 14
CDR3aa: CASGGQGSSGELFF; abundance: few; v_gene: TRBV7-2; len: 14
CDR3aa: CASSGQGNDQPQHF; abundance: few; v_gene: TRBV10-2; len: 14
CDR3aa: CASSARGEYANVLTF; abundance: once; v_gene: TRBV5-1; len: 15
CDR3aa: CASISNSWARSNQPQHF; abundance: -; v_gene: TRBV28; len: 17
CDR3aa: CASSFDSNQPQHF; abundance: few; v_gene: TRBV5-1; len: 13
CDR3aa: CASSSRTGQGETQYF; abundance: -; v_gene: TRBV11-3; len: 15
CDR3aa: CASRAGQGAANEKLFF; abundance: -; v_gene: TRBV7-9; len: 16
CDR3aa: CASSMTDSSNQPQHF; abundance: -; v_gene: TRBV19; len: 15
CDR3aa: CAISGTGGSTEAFF; abundance: -; v_gene: TRBV10-3; len: 14
CDR3aa: CASSPPGTGTNTGELFF; abundance: few; v_gene: TRBV18; len: 17
CDR3aa: CASSLRSGTSGLNEQFF; abundance: few; v_gene: TRBV5-1; len: 17
CDR3aa: CASSQANGGTEAFF; abundance: -; v_gene: TRBV5-1; len: 14
CDR3aa: CASSFGAGGPFSTDTQYF; abundance: -; v_gene: TRBV7-6; len: 18
CDR3aa: CASYGQGGESFNTEAFF; abundance: -; v_gene: TRBV7-9; len: 17
CDR3aa: CASSLDRSSYEQYF; abundance: -; v_gene: TRBV7-2; len: 14
CDR3aa: CASSRGSGTEAFF; abundance: -; v_gene: TRBV6-5; len: 13
CDR3aa: CASSVGRAQETQYF; abundance: -; v_gene: TRBV6-1; len: 14
CDR3aa: CAWTQGDTSEQYF; abundance: -; v_gene: TRBV30; len: 13
CDR3aa: CASRGVAANSYNEQFF; abundance: -; v_gene: TRBV10-2; len: 16
CDR3aa: CASPRTKNNEQFF; abundance: -; v_gene: TRBV10-1; len: 13
CDR3aa: CASSRDSGYTF; abundance: -; v_gene: TRBV19; len: 11
CDR3aa: CASSRALAGGWEQFF; abundance: few; v_gene: TRBV27; len: 15
CDR3aa: CASSPGQPYYGYTF; abundance: -; v_gene: TRBV5-1; len: 14
CDR3aa: CASSTSGGAVGTQYF; abundance: -; v_gene: TRBV6-1; len: 15
CDR3aa: CASSRTGNYGYTF; abundance: few; v_gene: TRBV9; len: 13
CDR3aa: CASSFRQGSLEQYF; abundance: -; v_gene: TRBV7-2; len: 14
CDR3aa: CASSPGFPEAFF; abundance: -; v_gene: TRBV5-6; len: 12
CDR3aa: CASLQNSPLHF; abundance: -; v_gene: TRBV10-2; len: 11
CDR3aa: CASRTPLEQYF; abundance: few; v_gene: TRBV6-1; len: 11
CDR3aa: CASSYLAAQFF; abundance: -; v_gene: TRBV6-9; len: 11
CDR3aa: CASGFNDRGTDTQYF; abundance: -; v_gene: TRBV12-5; len: 15
CDR3aa: CASSRDSGEQYF; abundance: -; v_gene: TRBV9; len: 12
CDR3aa: CASTGGFGGAFF; abundance: -; v_gene: TRBV6-5; len: 12
CDR3aa: CASSSDSVGQETQYF; abundance: -; v_gene: TRBV11-2; len: 15
CDR3aa: CASSPLTNSPLHF; abundance: few; v_gene: TRBV7-2; len: 13
CDR3aa: CASSTLRGDTQYF; abundance: -; v_gene: TRBV19; len: 13
CDR3aa: CASSLEGGAIYEQYF; abundance: -; v_gene: TRBV11-2; len: 15
CDR3aa: CASSFGGGPGEQFF; abundance: -; v_gene: TRBV11-2; len: 14
CDR3aa: CASSPSGDPSYNEQFF; abundance: -; v_gene: TRBV5-1; len: 16
CDR3aa: CASSYSASQETQYF; abundance: -; v_gene: TRBV6-6; len: 14